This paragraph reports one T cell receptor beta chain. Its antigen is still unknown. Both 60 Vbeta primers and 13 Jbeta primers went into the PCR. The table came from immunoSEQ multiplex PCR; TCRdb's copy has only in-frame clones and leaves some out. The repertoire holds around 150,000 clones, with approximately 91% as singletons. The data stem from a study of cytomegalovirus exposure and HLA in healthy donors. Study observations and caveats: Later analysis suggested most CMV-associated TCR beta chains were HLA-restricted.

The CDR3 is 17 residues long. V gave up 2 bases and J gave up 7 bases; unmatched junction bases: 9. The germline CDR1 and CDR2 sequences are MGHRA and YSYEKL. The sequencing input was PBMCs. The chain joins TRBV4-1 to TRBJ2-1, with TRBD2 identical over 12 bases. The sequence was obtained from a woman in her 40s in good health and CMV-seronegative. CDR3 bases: TGCGCCAGCAGCCAAAACCTAGCGGGAGGGGGGGGGAATGAGCAGTTCTTC. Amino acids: CASSQNLAGGGGNEQFF.